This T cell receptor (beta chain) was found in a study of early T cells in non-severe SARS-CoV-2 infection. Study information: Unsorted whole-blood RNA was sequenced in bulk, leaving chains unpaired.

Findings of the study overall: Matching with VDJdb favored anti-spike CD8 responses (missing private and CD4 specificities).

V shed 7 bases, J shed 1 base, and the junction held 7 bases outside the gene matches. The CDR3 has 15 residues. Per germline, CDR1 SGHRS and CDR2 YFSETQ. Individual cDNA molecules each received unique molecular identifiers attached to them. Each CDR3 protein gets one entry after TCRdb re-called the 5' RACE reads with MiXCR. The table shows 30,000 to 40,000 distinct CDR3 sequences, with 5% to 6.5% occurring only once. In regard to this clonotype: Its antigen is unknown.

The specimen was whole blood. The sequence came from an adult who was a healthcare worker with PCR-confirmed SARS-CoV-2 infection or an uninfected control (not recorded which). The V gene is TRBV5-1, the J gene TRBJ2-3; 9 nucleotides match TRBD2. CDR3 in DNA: TGCGCCAGCCGGGCTAGCGGGGACCGCACAGATACGCAGTATTTT. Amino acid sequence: CASRASGDRTDTQYF.